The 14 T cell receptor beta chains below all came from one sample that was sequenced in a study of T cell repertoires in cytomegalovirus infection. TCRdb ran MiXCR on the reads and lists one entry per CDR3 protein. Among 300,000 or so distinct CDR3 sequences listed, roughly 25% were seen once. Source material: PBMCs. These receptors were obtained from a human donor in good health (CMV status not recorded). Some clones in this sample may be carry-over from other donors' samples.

This CDR3 is CASSFYRASNEKLFF. The CDR3 DNA reads as TGTGCCAGCAGTTTCTACAGGGCCTCTAATGAAAAACTGTTTTTT. The chain uses TRBV28 and TRBJ1-4, with D perhaps matching TRBD1 (6 bases). Germline V gene sequence: CDR1 MDHEN, CDR2 SYDVKM. The CDR3 has 15 residues. V was pared by 3 bases and J by 3 bases, with 11 bases between.

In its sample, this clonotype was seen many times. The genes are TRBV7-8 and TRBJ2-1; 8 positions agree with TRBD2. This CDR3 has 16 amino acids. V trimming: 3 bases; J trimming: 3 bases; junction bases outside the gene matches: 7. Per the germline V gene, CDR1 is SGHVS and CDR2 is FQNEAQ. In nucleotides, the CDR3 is TGTGCCAGCAGCTTGGAGACTAGCGCTTACTACAATGAGCAGTTCTTC. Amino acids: CASSLETSAYYNEQFF.

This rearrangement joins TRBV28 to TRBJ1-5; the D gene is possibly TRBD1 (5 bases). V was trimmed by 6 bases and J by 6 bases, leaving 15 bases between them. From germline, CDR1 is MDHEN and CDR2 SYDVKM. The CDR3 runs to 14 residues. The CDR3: CASRDPTVGQPQHF. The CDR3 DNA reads TGTGCCAGCAGGGACCCGACAGTGGGTCAGCCCCAGCATTTT.

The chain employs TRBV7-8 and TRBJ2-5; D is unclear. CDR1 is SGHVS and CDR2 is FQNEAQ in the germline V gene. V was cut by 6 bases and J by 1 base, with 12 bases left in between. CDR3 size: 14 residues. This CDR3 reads CASRPFRTQETQYF. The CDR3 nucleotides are TGTGCCAGCAGACCTTTCAGGACCCAAGAGACCCAGTACTTC.

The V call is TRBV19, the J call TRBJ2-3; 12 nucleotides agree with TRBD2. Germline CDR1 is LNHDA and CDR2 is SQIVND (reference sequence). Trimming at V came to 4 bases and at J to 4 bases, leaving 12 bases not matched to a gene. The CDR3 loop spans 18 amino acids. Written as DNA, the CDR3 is TGTGCCAGTAGTACCCCTATACTAGCGGGGGGCTACCCAGATACGCAGTATTTT. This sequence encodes CASSTPILAGGYPDTQYF.

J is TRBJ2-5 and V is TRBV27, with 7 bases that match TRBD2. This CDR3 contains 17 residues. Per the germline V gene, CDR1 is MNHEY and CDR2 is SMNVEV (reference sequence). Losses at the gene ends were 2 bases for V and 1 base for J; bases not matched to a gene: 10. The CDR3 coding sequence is TGTGCCAGCAGTTTAAGAGGTGCGGGAGTTGCCCAAGAGACCCAGTACTTC. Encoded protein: CASSLRGAGVAQETQYF.

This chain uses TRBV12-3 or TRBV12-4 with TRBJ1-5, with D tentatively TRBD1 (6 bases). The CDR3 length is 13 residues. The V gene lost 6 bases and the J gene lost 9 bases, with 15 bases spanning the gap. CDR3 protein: CASSKTGSWPQHF. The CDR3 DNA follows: TGTGCCAGCAGCAAAACAGGGTCTTGGCCCCAGCATTTT.

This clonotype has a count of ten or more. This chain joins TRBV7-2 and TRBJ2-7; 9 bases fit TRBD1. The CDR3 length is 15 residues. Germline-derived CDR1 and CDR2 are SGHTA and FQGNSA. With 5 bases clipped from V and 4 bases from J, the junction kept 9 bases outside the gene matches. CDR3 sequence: CASSNPGQGGYEQYF. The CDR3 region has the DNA TGTGCCAGCAGCAATCCGGGACAGGGTGGTTACGAGCAGTACTTC.

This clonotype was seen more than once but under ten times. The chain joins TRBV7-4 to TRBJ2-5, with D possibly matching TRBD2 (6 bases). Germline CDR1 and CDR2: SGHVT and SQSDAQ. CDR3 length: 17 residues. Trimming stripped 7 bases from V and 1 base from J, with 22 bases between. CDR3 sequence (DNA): TGTGCCAGCACCCGTTGGGGTAGCGGAAAGCCCCAAGAGACCCAGTACTTC. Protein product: CASTRWGSGKPQETQYF. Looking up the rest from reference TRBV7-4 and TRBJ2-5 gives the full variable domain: GAGVSQSPRYKVAKRGRDVALRCDSISGHVTLYWYRQTLGQGSEVLTYSQSDAQRDKSGRPSGRFSAERPERSVSTLKIQRTEQGDSAVYLCASTRWGSGKPQETQYFGPGTRLLVL.

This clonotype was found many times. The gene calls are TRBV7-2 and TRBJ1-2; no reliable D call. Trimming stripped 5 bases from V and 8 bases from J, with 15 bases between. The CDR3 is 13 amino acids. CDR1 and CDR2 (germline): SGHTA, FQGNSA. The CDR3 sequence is CASSARPGEGYTF. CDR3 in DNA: TGTGCCAGCAGCGCCCGACCTGGAGAGGGCTACACCTTC.

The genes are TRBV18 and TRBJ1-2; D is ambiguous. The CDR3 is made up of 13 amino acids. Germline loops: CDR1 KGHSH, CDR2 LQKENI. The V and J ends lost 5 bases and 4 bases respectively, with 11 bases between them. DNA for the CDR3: TGTGCCAGCTCAGCCGACAAACTCTATGGCTACACCTTC. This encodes CASSADKLYGYTF.

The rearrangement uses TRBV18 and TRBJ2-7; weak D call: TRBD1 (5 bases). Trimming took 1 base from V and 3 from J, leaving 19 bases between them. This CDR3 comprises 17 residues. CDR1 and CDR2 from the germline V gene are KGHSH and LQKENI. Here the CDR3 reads CASSPQLIADTFYEQYF. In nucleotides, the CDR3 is TGTGCCAGCTCACCACAGTTAATCGCGGACACCTTCTACGAGCAGTACTTC.

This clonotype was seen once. The CDR3 DNA follows: TGCAGTGCTAGAGGCGGGAACACAGATACGCAGTATTTT. Translating gives CSARGGNTDTQYF. The V gene is TRBV20-1, the J gene TRBJ2-3; D is perhaps TRBD2 (6 bases). The V gene lost 1 base and the J gene lost 2 bases, with 7 bases spanning the gap. The CDR3 has 13 amino acids. Per germline, CDR1 DFQATT and CDR2 SNEGSKA (reference sequence).

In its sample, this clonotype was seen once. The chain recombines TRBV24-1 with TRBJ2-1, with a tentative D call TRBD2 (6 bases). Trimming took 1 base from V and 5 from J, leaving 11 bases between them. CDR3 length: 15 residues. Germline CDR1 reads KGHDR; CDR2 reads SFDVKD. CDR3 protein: CATSDFGRENNEQFF. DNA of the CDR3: TGTGCCACCAGTGATTTCGGCCGGGAGAACAATGAGCAGTTCTTC.